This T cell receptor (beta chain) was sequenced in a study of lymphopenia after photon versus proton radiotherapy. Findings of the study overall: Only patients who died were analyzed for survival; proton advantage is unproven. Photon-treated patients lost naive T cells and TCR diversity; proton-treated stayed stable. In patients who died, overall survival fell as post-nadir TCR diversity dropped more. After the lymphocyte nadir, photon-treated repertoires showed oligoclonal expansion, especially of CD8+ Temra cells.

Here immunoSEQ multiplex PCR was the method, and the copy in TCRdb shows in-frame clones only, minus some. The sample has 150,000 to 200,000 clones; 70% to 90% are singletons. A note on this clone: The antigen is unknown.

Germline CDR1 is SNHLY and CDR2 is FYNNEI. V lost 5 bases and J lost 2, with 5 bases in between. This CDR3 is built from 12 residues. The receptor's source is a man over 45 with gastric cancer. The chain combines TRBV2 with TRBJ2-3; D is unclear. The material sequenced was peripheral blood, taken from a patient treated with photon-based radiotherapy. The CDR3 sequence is CASSSLTDTQYF. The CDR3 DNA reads TGTGCCAGCAGTTCCCTCACAGATACGCAGTATTTT.